A selection of T cell receptor beta chains follows, all from one sample in a study of blood T cells in healthy people across ages. TCRdb re-derived calls from the 5' RACE reads in MiXCR, one entry per CDR3 protein. Among 1.2 million to 1.5 million distinct CDR3 sequences listed, roughly 60% were seen once. The source material was blood. These TCRs come from a young man in good health. Both conserved end residues are part of each CDR3. Each record gives: clone size, V gene, CDR3 protein. Clone size is not always given. Where it is, it says once, few, many or a class for expanded clones.

.	TRBV3-1	CASSQGGRWTVPIRHHQETQYF
.	TRBV7-2	CASSIRGLAEDTGELFF
.	TRBV6-2/TRBV6-3	CASSSPGTGGNIQYF
.	TRBV7-6	CASSSDDGWDSYNEQFF
.	TRBV5-6	CASSSQTGRDQYF
few	TRBV27	CASYPGRGYNEQFF
once	TRBV28	CASSLGRAAYQPQHF
few	TRBV6-2/TRBV6-3	CASTKRTEAFYGYTF
.	TRBV7-2	CASSLALGHGGYTF
.	TRBV10-3	CAISEAGVGASFYEQYF
few	TRBV10-3	CAINEGTRATDTQYF
.	TRBV20-1	CSARDSAESSYEQYF
.	TRBV6-6	CASSYSWGQGHTDTQYF
.	TRBV5-6	CASSLWSSGNDEQFF
once	TRBV10-3	CAISEPYPAEPTDTQYF
.	TRBV12-3/TRBV12-4	CASSFQGFAGELFF
.	TRBV29-1	CSVVRGDGYEQYF
.	TRBV15	CATSRDQEVGETQYF
.	TRBV21-1	CASSKALETGESEAFF
few	TRBV5-5	CASSWKVFGANVLTF
.	TRBV28	CASSPWIGRNEQFF
few	TRBV4-1	CASSQEGGGGGYGYTF
once	TRBV20-1	CSAGASNNEQFF
once	TRBV28	CASSTDPQPQHF
.	TRBV4-1	CASSQVDPRVSNEQFF
once	TRBV7-9	CASSQQGAYYNEQFF